A single sample gave rise to the 22 T cell receptor beta chains below, sequenced in a study of T cell responses to AZD1222 COVID-19 vaccine. TCRdb's copy holds only in-frame clones and misses some; the assay was immunoSEQ multiplex PCR. The sample has more than 65,000 clones; roughly nine tenths are singletons. The sequences come from peripheral blood, collected on day 0 of AZD1222 vaccination. The receptors originated from an adult in good health.

This clone was observed once. V gene TRBV7-3 combines with J gene TRBJ2-4, with D possibly being TRBD2 (5 bases). Germline values: CDR1 SGHTA, CDR2 FQGTGA. V was trimmed by 4 bases and J by 0 bases, leaving 13 bases between them. The CDR3 runs 16 residues. DNA of the CDR3: TGTGCCAGCAGCTCTTCGGGATCTCTAGCCAAAAACATTCAGTACTTC. Protein: CASSSSGSLAKNIQYF.

J is TRBJ2-7 and V is TRBV5-6; 11 bases map to TRBD2. The germline V gene has CDR1 SGHDT and CDR2 YYEEEE. V was clipped by 2 bases and J by 6 bases; unmatched bases: 7. This CDR3 is 15 amino acids long. This CDR3 is CASSFTASGRSEQYF. Written as DNA, the CDR3 is TGTGCCAGCAGCTTCACGGCTAGCGGGAGGAGCGAGCAGTACTTC.

The chain links TRBV6-5 to TRBJ1-5; the D is unclear. This CDR3 has 14 amino acids. The germline V gene encodes CDR1 MNHEY and CDR2 SVGAGI. V lost 8 bases and J lost 0, with 11 bases in between. The CDR3 here is CASGTFYSNQPQHF. Here the CDR3 DNA reads TGTGCCAGCGGTACATTCTATAGCAATCAGCCCCAGCATTTT.

This chain uses TRBV14 with TRBJ2-1; D unresolved. Germline V gives CDR1 SGHDN, CDR2 FVKESK. Trimming pared 1 base from V and 5 bases from J, leaving 12 bases between. The CDR3 has 15 amino acids. In DNA, the CDR3 is TGTGCCAGCAGCCAAGCGGTCGGGCAGAACAATGAGCAGTTCTTC. Translation gives CASSQAVGQNNEQFF.

The rearrangement joins TRBV12-3 or TRBV12-4 to TRBJ1-2; 10 bases fit TRBD1. The length of the CDR3 is 13 residues. V trimming: 6 bases; J trimming: 8 bases; junction bases outside the gene matches: 6. This CDR3 is CASRGQGIIGYTF. The CDR3 nucleotides are TGTGCCAGCAGGGGACAGGGGATAATCGGCTACACCTTC.

The chain combines TRBV18 with TRBJ1-6; D may be TRBD1 (6 bases). V was clipped by 6 bases and J by 0 bases, with 9 bases between them. The CDR3 loop spans 15 amino acids. Germline CDR1 reads KGHSH; CDR2 reads LQKENI. CDR3 protein: CASSADSSYNSPLHF. The DNA of the CDR3 is TGTGCCAGCTCGGCGGACAGCTCCTATAATTCACCCCTCCACTTT.

The gene calls are TRBV6-2 or TRBV6-3 and TRBJ1-2; 10 bases agree with TRBD1. The CDR3 is 15 amino acids. CDR1 and CDR2 (germline): MNHEY, SVGEGT. V lost 6 bases, J lost 5 bases, and 9 bases stayed unmatched. CDR3: CASSPRDRGGYGYTF. CDR3 DNA sequence: TGTGCCAGCAGCCCCCGGGACAGGGGTGGATATGGCTACACCTTC.

V usage is TRBV18 and J usage is TRBJ2-1; 7 bases line up with TRBD1. Germline trimming cut 1 base from V and 5 bases from J; bases unmatched to any gene: 5. CDR1 is KGHSH and CDR2 is LQKENI in the germline V gene. The CDR3 contains 15 residues. CDR3 sequence reads: CASSPRETGNNEQFF. In DNA form, the CDR3 reads TGTGCCAGCTCACCACGTGAGACAGGGAACAATGAGCAGTTCTTC.

The chain couples TRBV10-2 to TRBJ2-1; 10 bases align to TRBD2. Germline V lookup: CDR1 WSHSY, CDR2 SAAADI. Trimming cost V 8 bases and J 3 bases; bases outside gene matches: 7. The CDR3 spans 15 residues. CDR3 sequence: CASYTGTSDYNEQFF. The CDR3 DNA reads as TGCGCCAGCTACACCGGGACTAGCGACTACAATGAGCAGTTCTTC.

The chain couples TRBV28 to TRBJ1-1; 9 bases agree with TRBD1. Germline-derived CDR1 and CDR2 are MDHEN and SYDVKM. Germline trimming cut 7 bases from V and 4 bases from J; bases unmatched to any gene: 10. This CDR3 contains 15 residues. In nucleotides, the CDR3 is TGTGCCAGCACAGCCGGGACAGGGATGGGCACTGAAGCTTTCTTT. Residues: CASTAGTGMGTEAFF. The full variable domain, completed using reference TRBV28 and TRBJ1-1, is DVKVTQSSRYLVKRTGEKVFLECVQDMDHENMFWYRQDPGLGLRLIYFSYDVKMKEKGDIPEGYSVSREKKERFSLILESASTNQTSMYLCASTAGTGMGTEAFFGQGTRLTVV.

The chain employs TRBV3-1 (or the pseudogene TRBV3-2) and TRBJ1-4; no definite D call. The CDR3 consists of 15 residues. Germline CDR1 reads LGHDT; CDR2 reads YNNKEL (reference sequence). Trimming took off 3 bases at V and 0 bases at J, with 8 bases between the two ends. The CDR3 is CASSHRVATNEKLFF. The CDR3 DNA is TGTGCCAGCAGCCACAGAGTTGCAACTAATGAAAAACTGTTTTTT.

This rearrangement joins TRBV19 to TRBJ1-1, with a possible D match to TRBD1 (6 bases). This CDR3 is built from 17 residues. Germline CDR1 is LNHDA and CDR2 is SQIVND (reference sequence). Trimming stripped 5 bases from V and 5 bases from J, with 24 bases between. The CDR3 DNA is TGTGCCAGTAGTCGTGGGCAGGGGCCGTCGGGTGGGACTGAAGCTTTCTTT. It is translated as CASSRGQGPSGGTEAFF.

The chain links TRBV3-1 (or the pseudogene TRBV3-2) to TRBJ2-2; D unclear. The germline gives CDR1 LGHDT, CDR2 YNNKEL (reference sequence). V lost 6 bases and J lost 5, with 4 bases in between. This CDR3 has 11 residues. CDR3 loop: CASSQTGELFF. CDR3 coding DNA: TGTGCCAGCAGTCAAACCGGGGAGCTGTTTTTT.

The genes are TRBV11-2 and TRBJ1-3; a possible D gene is TRBD1 (6 bases). The CDR3 has 17 residues. With 0 bases removed from V and 3 bases from J, the gap between germline ends came to 15 bases. Germline CDR1 SGHAT, CDR2 FQNNGV. Written as DNA, the CDR3 is TGTGCCAGCAGCTTAGATACAGCAGGGGCTATTGGAAACACCATATATTTT. This encodes CASSLDTAGAIGNTIYF. Using reference TRBV11-2 and TRBJ1-3 for the parts outside the CDR3, the full variable domain is EAGVAQSPRYKIIEKRQSVAFWCNPISGHATLYWYQQILGQGPKLLIQFQNNGVVDDSQLPKDRFSAERLKGVDSTLKIQPAKLEDSAVYLCASSLDTAGAIGNTIYFGEGSWLTVV.

The chain employs TRBV7-6 and TRBJ1-4; D is possibly TRBD1 (6 bases). With 3 bases removed from V and 0 bases from J, the gap between germline ends came to 11 bases. Germline values: CDR1 SGHVS, CDR2 FNYEAQ. The CDR3 is made up of 16 amino acids. CDR3 amino acids: CASSFGGTPTNEKLFF. The CDR3 DNA sequence: TGTGCCAGCAGCTTTGGAGGGACACCAACTAATGAAAAACTGTTTTTT.

The rearrangement links TRBV16 to TRBJ1-5, with TRBD1 as a possible D gene (6 bases). Germline CDR1 is KGHSY and CDR2 is FQNENV. This CDR3 comprises 12 residues. V shed 4 bases and J shed 7 bases, with 8 bases lying between them. The CDR3: CASSPGEQPQHF. Here the CDR3 DNA reads TGTGCCAGCAGCCCAGGGGAACAGCCCCAGCATTTT.

V gene TRBV29-1 combines with J gene TRBJ2-7; 12 bases match TRBD2. The germline V gene encodes CDR1 SQVTM and CDR2 ANQGSEA. The CDR3 length is 13 residues. V shed 7 bases, J shed 5 bases, and the junction held 6 bases outside the gene matches. The CDR3 DNA sequence: TGCAGCGCCCGACTAGCGGGGGTGCACGAGCAGTACTTC. Protein sequence: CSARLAGVHEQYF.

J is TRBJ2-2 and V is TRBV5-1; D possibly matches TRBD1 or TRBD2 (6 bases each). CDR1 and CDR2 (germline): SGHRS, YFSETQ. Trimming pared 4 bases from V and 4 bases from J, leaving 20 bases between. This CDR3 is 17 amino acids long. The CDR3 protein is CASSGGRGGSGTGELFF. The CDR3 DNA sequence: TGCGCCAGCAGCGGCGGGCGAGGGGGGAGCGGCACCGGGGAGCTGTTTTTT.

The chain uses TRBV27 and TRBJ1-6; D is possibly TRBD1 (5 bases). The CDR3 sequence is 15 residues long. Germline CDR1 is MNHEY and CDR2 is SMNVEV (reference sequence). The ends were cut back, 2 bases at V and 5 bases at J, with 10 bases in the middle. CDR3 protein: CASSLGTYDNSPLHF. The CDR3 bases are TGTGCCAGCAGTTTAGGGACCTACGATAATTCACCCCTCCACTTT.

The V and J genes are TRBV19 and TRBJ1-5; tentatively, D is TRBD1 (6 bases). There are 15 residues in the CDR3. The V gene lost 3 bases and the J gene lost 6 bases, with 15 bases spanning the gap. CDR1 LNHDA and CDR2 SQIVND come from the germline V gene (reference sequence). The CDR3 region is CASSMAAAGAQPQHF. DNA of the CDR3: TGTGCCAGTAGTATGGCGGCGGCGGGGGCTCAGCCCCAGCATTTT.

The chain has TRBV6-6 and TRBJ2-3; 16 bases line up with TRBD2. Germline CDR1 MNHNY, CDR2 SVGAGI (reference sequence). The length of the CDR3 is 20 residues. Trimming at V came to 6 bases and at J to 3 bases, leaving 15 bases not matched to a gene. In DNA form, the CDR3 reads TGTGCCAGCAGCCCGGGACTAGCGGGAGGGCCCCGGAGTACGACAGATACGCAGTATTTT. Translation gives CASSPGLAGGPRSTTDTQYF.

The chain joins TRBV27 to TRBJ2-7; D possibly corresponds to TRBD1 (6 bases). The CDR3 has 13 amino acids. Germline CDR1 reads MNHEY; CDR2 reads SMNVEV (reference sequence). Trimming removed 5 bases at V and 4 bases at J, with 12 bases between. The CDR3 DNA is TGTGCCAGCAGTCCCTGGACAGCATACGAGCAGTACTTC. As protein: CASSPWTAYEQYF.